These 13 T cell receptor beta chains originate from one sample sequenced in a study of T-cell reconstitution after alpha-beta-depleted transplantation in children. Molecular barcoding with unique molecular identifiers was used for the TCRbeta library. Each CDR3 protein is one row after TCRdb ran MiXCR on the PCR reads. Among around 580,000 distinct CDR3 sequences listed, over 20% were seen once. The specimen was PBMCs, collected before TCRalphabeta/CD19-depleted stem cell transplant. These receptors came from a boy younger than two with Wiskott-Aldrich syndrome, due to receive a stem cell transplant.

The chain couples TRBV20-1 to TRBJ2-3; 7 bases agree with TRBD2. From germline, CDR1 is DFQATT and CDR2 SNEGSKA (reference sequence). V was pared by 4 bases and J by 1 base, with 5 bases of the junction left unmatched. The CDR3 is 14 amino acids. CDR3 sequence (DNA): TGCAGTGCTACCCAAGCGGGACGCACAGATACGCAGTATTTT. Its translation is CSATQAGRTDTQYF.

The rearrangement links TRBV20-1 to TRBJ2-3, with 7 bases lining up with TRBD2. Losses at the gene ends were 3 bases for V and 1 base for J; bases not matched to a gene: 4. Germline loops: CDR1 DFQATT, CDR2 SNEGSKA (reference sequence). The CDR3 is 14 amino acids. The CDR3 nucleotides read TGCAGTGCTAGTAGGCTAGCGGGCACAGATACGCAGTATTTT. Translating gives CSASRLAGTDTQYF.

This clonotype was observed a handful of times. The chain recombines TRBV5-1 with TRBJ2-1, with 15 bases aligning to TRBD2. Germline assignment: CDR1 SGHRS and CDR2 YFSETQ. The CDR3 consists of 14 residues. J gave up 10 bases and V 4 bases, and 3 bases lay outside the gene matches. CDR3 in DNA: TGCGCCAGCAGCACGGGACTAGCGGGAGGCGAGCAGTTCTTC. Translating gives CASSTGLAGGEQFF.

V is TRBV7-8 and J is TRBJ2-1; D is perhaps TRBD2 (6 bases). CDR1 is SGHVS, CDR2 FQNEAQ, per germline. Trimming left V 6 bases short and J 2 bases short, with 11 bases between. The CDR3 is 14 residues long. The CDR3 DNA follows: TGTGCCAGCAGGAGCCTAGCGACCTACAATGAGCAGTTCTTC. Residues: CASRSLATYNEQFF.

As to this clonotype: The junction does not match germline at one end; this may be a read error. The chain couples TRBV5-6 to TRBJ2-1; D may be TRBD1 (5 bases). This CDR3 spans 11 amino acids. Germline V gene sequence: CDR1 SGHDT, CDR2 YYEEEE. CDR3 amino acids: CASSLNGARSF. The CDR3 region has the DNA TGTGCCAGCAGCTTGAATGGGGCGCGAAGCTTC.

The chain has TRBV6-5 and TRBJ2-1; the D is unclear. The CDR3 is 11 amino acids. Germline V gene data show CDR1 as MNHEY and CDR2 as SVGAGI. With 6 bases removed from V and 7 bases from J, the gap between germline ends came to 7 bases. CDR3 sequence: CASSAGNEQFF. CDR3 nucleotides: TGTGCCAGCAGCGCCGGGAATGAGCAGTTCTTC.

V gene TRBV4-2 combines with J gene TRBJ2-2; no clear D. In germline, CDR1 is LGHNA, CDR2 YNFKEQ. The CDR3 spans 15 residues. V lost 4 bases and J 7 bases, leaving 16 bases between the germline ends. CDR3 nucleotide sequence: TGTGCCAGCAGCCCTCTAAATTTCGCGGTCGGGGAGCTGTTTTTT. Translation gives CASSPLNFAVGELFF.

The rearrangement uses TRBV6-4 and TRBJ1-1; 8 bases align to TRBD1. CDR1 is MRHNA, CDR2 SNTAGT, per germline. This CDR3 region has 14 residues. The V gene end was trimmed by 6 bases and the J gene end by 1 base; junction bases not matched to a gene: 4. CDR3 sequence reads: CASRVDRGNTEAFF. The CDR3 region has the DNA TGTGCCAGCAGGGTAGACAGGGGGAACACTGAAGCTTTCTTT.

The chain links TRBV7-9 to TRBJ2-5, with a possible D match to TRBD1 (5 bases). Per germline, CDR1 SEHNR and CDR2 FQNEAQ (reference sequence). This CDR3 contains 14 residues. V was clipped by 0 bases and J by 5 bases, with 10 bases between them. The CDR3 DNA sequence: TGTGCCAGCAGCTTAGCTGGGGCCCACGAGACCCAGTACTTC. Encoded protein: CASSLAGAHETQYF.

The rearrangement joins TRBV24-1 to TRBJ2-5, with D possibly TRBD1 on 5 matching bases. The CDR3 consists of 13 residues. CDR1 KGHDR and CDR2 SFDVKD come from the germline V gene. The germline V and J ends were trimmed by 5 bases and 1 base, with 7 bases remaining between them. This chain's CDR3 is CATSGTRQETQYF. The CDR3 DNA reads TGTGCCACCAGTGGGACACGCCAAGAGACCCAGTACTTC.

The CDR3 protein is CASSPPHEGLNTDTQYF. In DNA form, the CDR3 reads TGTGCCAGCAGCCCCCCCCACGAGGGCCTCAACACAGATACGCAGTATTTT. This chain connects TRBV3-1 to TRBJ2-3; a weak D match, TRBD2 (5 bases). CDR3 length equals 17 residues. V was cut by 4 bases and J by 2 bases, with 19 bases left in between. The germline CDR1 and CDR2 sequences are LGHDT and YNNKEL (reference sequence).

This clonotype showed up just a few times. The chain couples TRBV7-8 to TRBJ2-1; D possibly corresponds to TRBD2 (6 bases). This CDR3 has 15 residues. Germline lookup yields CDR1 SGHVS and CDR2 FQNEAQ. The ends were cut back, 2 bases at V and 5 bases at J, with 13 bases in the middle. CDR3 DNA sequence: TGTGCCAGCAGCTTACTTCGCGGGGAAAACAATGAGCAGTTCTTC. It yields the protein CASSLLRGENNEQFF.

V is TRBV7-9 and J is TRBJ2-1, with TRBD2 matching over 10 bases. The length of the CDR3 is 16 residues. V lost 2 bases to trimming and J lost 4 bases; unmatched junction nucleotides: 5. Germline V lookup: CDR1 SEHNR, CDR2 FQNEAQ (reference sequence). The CDR3 nucleotides are TGTGCCAGCAGCTTAAACCCGGGACTAGCGTACAATGAGCAGTTCTTC. Its translation: CASSLNPGLAYNEQFF.